This TCR beta chain was recorded in a study of cytomegalovirus exposure and HLA in healthy donors (dated by TCRdb to between 2016 and 2019). Background for the entire study: An earlier analysis of roughly 610 of the donors reported 276 Gb of sequence data and around 110 million unique TCR beta sequences obtained from about 170 million T cells. About 300 gigabases of sequencing data and approximately 85 million unique TCR sequences were included in an early release covering roughly 700 HLA-typed donors. Of the roughly 400 genotyped donors, roughly 85% fell in the genetic ancestry cluster associated with self-reported Caucasian donors. The study was designed to test whether signatures of past pathogen exposure could be identified by cataloging public T cell receptors. Using immunosequencing, the study profiled T cell repertoires from about 620 subjects and related those repertoires to cytomegalovirus serostatus. Along with the approximately 700-subject first cohort, a separate validation cohort of more than 90 different subjects was used. To predict cytomegalovirus infection status, the study brought together high-throughput TCR immunosequencing, statistical association of individual TCRs with disease status, and machine learning. A later analysis re-analyzed previously published TCR beta repertoires from hundreds of donors and added high-resolution HLA genotyping to study TCR occurrence patterns. Rather than using new phenotypic data, the later analysis identified candidate immune exposures from TCR beta sequences and from how often those sequences occurred across donors. An earlier analysis of 587 of the donors used high-throughput TCR beta sequencing to judge whether each TCR beta V gene segment behaved as functional or pseudogenic. Donor age, sex, ethnicity and CMV serostatus were collected together with the repertoire data. A later genetic analysis took genome-wide SNP genotypes for about three fifths of the 666 donors and used that subset as a discovery cohort. Every repertoire in the discovery cohort had been generated on one and the same sequencing platform. Both class I and class II loci were covered by HLA typing, at four-digit resolution. Typing coverage varied by locus: about 620-630 donors for A, B, C, DRB1 and DQB1; roughly 500 for DQA1; around 610 for DPA1; some 470 for DPB1. Because of strong linkage in the cohort, roughly 5 DR-DQ haplotypes were treated as single units for association and clustering. Among roughly 400 genotyped donors of the cohort, an average of approximately 240,000 unique TCR beta nucleotide sequences was sequenced per donor, of which about 18% were non-productive.

From a lookup of the germline V gene (reference sequence), CDR1 and CDR2 are MNHNY and SVGAGI. V was cut back by 10 bases and J by 6 bases, leaving a gap of 19 bases between them. From cysteine to phenylalanine, the CDR3 is 15 amino acids long. The retained sequence is limited to the CDR3, 45 bases, with the frame set at the first base. Summary of the overall study and its limitations: Immune exposure information for the cohort was limited to CMV serostatus. It was suggested by the authors that the approach could potentially be generalized to other disease states and immunological phenotypes. A total of around 150 TCR beta chains were listed by the study as associated with cytomegalovirus. Only TCR beta chains were sequenced in this cohort, and the absence of alpha or paired-chain data limited detectable features. In an earlier analysis of some 540 of the donors, most TCR beta V segments appeared in productive rearrangements about 90% or about 30% of the time, broadly matching IMGT annotations. A later analysis found that HLA-associated TCR beta chains were more clonally expanded and had lower generation probabilities than equally common non-associated chains. In a later analysis, several top co-occurrence clusters were reported to appear linked to parvovirus B19, influenza, CMV and Epstein-Barr virus. Because counts were too low, seventeen rarely observed V segments, including chromosome 9 orphons, were excluded from the earlier analysis of 587 of the donors. A later genetic analysis reported fewer N-insertions in productive TCRs among donors in an Asian-associated ancestry cluster than the roughly 700-donor mean. Linkage disequilibrium might explain the correlated functional status among segregating V segments, but an unknown experimental factor could not be ruled out. Cytomegalovirus status was reported to be diagnosed by the classifier with high specificity and sensitivity in both the original and validation cohorts. A later analysis associated about 18,000 TCR beta sequences with specific HLA alleles at a false discovery rate of 0.05. Most CMV-associated TCR beta chains appeared to be HLA-restricted in a later analysis, and the HLA associations seemed to be driven largely by CMV exposure. A further reported finding was that TCR beta sequences accurately predicted the HLA-A and HLA-B alleles for most subjects in the first cohort. The sequencing pipeline was judged likely to have produced a cluster of highly shared sequence variants as a technical artifact. A later analysis found that TCR association rates varied across HLA loci, with DRB1 alleles showing the most associated TCRs and HLA-C alleles the fewest. Because HLA typing was unavailable for some donors at each locus, only the typed subset was used in association tests. In vitro tests confirmed that three of the cytomegalovirus-associated TCR beta chains recognize cytomegalovirus antigens. The 87-base-pair reads could not distinguish some IMGT-functional V segments, including TRBV6-2 and TRBV6-3, so those segments were excluded. When HLA alleles, especially DR and DQ, strongly co-occurred, TCR associations were difficult to assign to individual alleles. While some public TCRs were present in many individuals, most TCR sequences turned up only very rarely across donors. Sequencing depth was assumed to be roughly uniform across donors in the presence/absence analyses, though that assumption may not hold. V-gene and J-gene trimming of TCR beta chains was associated with a missense DCLRE1C variant in a later genetic analysis, and the association was replicated in an independent cohort.

The library was prepared using the immunoSEQ multiplex PCR assay. The multiplex PCR relied on a mix of 60 forward primers for TCR Vbeta segments and 13 reverse primers for TCR Jbeta segments. Amplification of the CDR3 region of rearranged TCR beta genes was performed with a multiplex PCR assay on genomic DNA. The amplified TCR beta libraries were sequenced on the Illumina HiSeq System as 87-base-pair reads. In the source study's methods: A later analysis tallied around 87 million unique TCR beta chains across the 650 to 750 repertoires, and about 12 million of those chains were shared by two or more donors. Raw reads were error-corrected and collapsed into unique sequences with a nearest-neighbor algorithm that merged closely related sequences to remove PCR and sequencing errors. V, D and J gene segments were assigned by aligning CDR3 sequences to IMGT reference sequences. Each retained sequence needed at least a six-nucleotide match to both a V gene segment and a J gene segment. Rearrangements were classified as productive when the CDR3 lacked stop codons and remained in frame with V and J, and all other rearrangements were classified as non-productive. CDR3 was defined by IMGT convention, running from the second conserved V-encoded cysteine to the conserved J-encoded phenylalanine. The earlier analysis of some 600 of the donors excluded sequences that lacked an unambiguous match to a single V gene segment. An earlier analysis of fewer than 750 of the donors called V segments functional above 56.7% productive rearrangements and segregating when the between-donor standard deviation exceeded 5%. A statistical classification framework was built for diagnosing cytomegalovirus status from the catalog of TCR beta chain sequences. In a later analysis, TCR nucleotide sequences were compared against IMGT/GENE-DB human TR gene sequences so that V and J genes could be assigned. In a later analysis, CDR3 sequences and most-parsimonious VDJ recombination scenarios were assigned using the TCRdist pipeline. In a later analysis, every TCR beta chain was defined by the combination of its CDR3 amino acid sequence and its V-gene family, and reads without a unique V-gene family were dropped. A later analysis removed 550 to 700 highly shared, low-generation-probability nucleotide sequences to deal with suspected cross-contamination and a sequencing artifact. For each public chain, a later analysis derived a clonal expansion index from normalized ranks of inferred template counts within each repertoire. In a later analysis, generation probabilities were computed using a VDJ recombination model fitted to out-of-frame rearrangements, and the results were checked against IGoR. In a later analysis, TCR-TCR, TCR-HLA and TCR-CMV co-occurrence was scored with hypergeometric tests, and a repertoire-size bias correction was applied to TCR pairs. To estimate false discovery rates, a later analysis permuted the HLA or CMV assignments 20 times. A later analysis grouped co-occurring TCRs with DBSCAN, adding TCRdist sequence similarity when clustering within HLA-allele-positive subsets. Co-occurrence clustering excluded repertoires with fewer than 30,000 or more than 120,000 public chains, plus five with anomalous nucleotide sharing. In its TCRdb copy, this immuneACCESS table keeps in-frame sequences only and misses some clones. Where compared with another copy, unresolved V genes explain less than half of these, and the others have no known cause. V and J calls and clone size are copied from that table; D and trimming were computed from the DNA. In all, the sample holds about 140,000 clones, and approximately 73% of those were seen once. In total, the top ten clones hold 13% to 15% of the sample.

The cohort was made up of approximately 670 healthy bone marrow donors. Cohort members were all nominally healthy when sampled, although unrecorded immune exposures were likely present. CMV serostatus was positive for about 290 and negative for about 50% of the roughly 700 cohort members, and was not recorded for this donor. A peripheral blood sample was collected from each donor, and TCR beta sequencing was performed on peripheral blood mononuclear cells. Genomic DNA extraction from the blood cell samples was performed with the Qiagen DNeasy Blood Extraction Kit. Concerning this clone: Which antigen it targets is not known. No base-level quality is on record; no much larger clone is a single base apart.

The chain was built from TRBV6-6 and TRBJ1-6; tentative D gene TRBD1, with 6 bases matching. This clonotype was obtained from a human donor in good health. Sequenced input: PBMCs. Here the CDR3 is given as CATLSQGTFNSPLHF. At the DNA level, the sequence is TGTGCCACACTATCACAGGGTACCTTTAATTCACCCCTCCACTTT.